This TCR beta chain came from a study of T cell repertoires in cytomegalovirus infection. The study, taken as a whole, reports: Pooled public TCR beta family frequency picked out CMV carriers with the relevant HLA. Across the ex vivo response, the dominant clonotypes were HLA-C-restricted CMV-specific TCR beta clonotypes.

Of note for this clonotype: Antigen: not known.

This CDR3 comprises 16 residues. Trimming left V 2 bases short and J 2 bases short, with 16 bases between. Germline lookup yields CDR1 GTSNPN and CDR2 SVGIG (reference sequence). Each CDR3 protein gets one entry after TCRdb re-called the reads with MiXCR. The sample includes about half a million distinct CDR3 sequences, more than 30% seen only once; the top ten take 17%. The origin of this receptor is a human donor in good health (CMV status not recorded). Some clones in this sample may be carry-over from other donors' samples. V is TRBV30 and J is TRBJ1-5; a possible D gene is TRBD1 (6 bases). This specimen consisted of cultured PBMCs, obtained from culture after CMV antigen stimulation. In nucleotides, the CDR3 is TGTGCCTGGAGTCCCAGGGGAGGGGAGGGCAATCAGCCCCAGCATTTT. This codes for CAWSPRGGEGNQPQHF.